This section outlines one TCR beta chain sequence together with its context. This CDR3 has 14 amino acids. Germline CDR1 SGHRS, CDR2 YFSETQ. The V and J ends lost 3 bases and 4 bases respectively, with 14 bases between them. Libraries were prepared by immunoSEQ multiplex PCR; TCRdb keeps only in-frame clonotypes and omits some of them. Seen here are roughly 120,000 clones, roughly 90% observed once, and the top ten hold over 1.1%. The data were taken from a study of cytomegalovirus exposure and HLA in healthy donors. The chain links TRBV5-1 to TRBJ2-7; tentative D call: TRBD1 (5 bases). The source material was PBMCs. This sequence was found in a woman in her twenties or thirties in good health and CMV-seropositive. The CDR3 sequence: CASSSEQGTYEQYF. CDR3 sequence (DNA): TGCGCCAGCAGCTCTGAGCAGGGAACTTACGAGCAGTACTTC. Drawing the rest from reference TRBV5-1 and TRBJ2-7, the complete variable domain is KAGVTQTPRYLIKTRGQQVTLSCSPISGHRSVSWYQQTPGQGLQFLFEYFSETQRNKGNFPGRFSGRQFSNSRSEMNVSTLELGDSALYLCASSSEQGTYEQYFGPGTRLTVT.